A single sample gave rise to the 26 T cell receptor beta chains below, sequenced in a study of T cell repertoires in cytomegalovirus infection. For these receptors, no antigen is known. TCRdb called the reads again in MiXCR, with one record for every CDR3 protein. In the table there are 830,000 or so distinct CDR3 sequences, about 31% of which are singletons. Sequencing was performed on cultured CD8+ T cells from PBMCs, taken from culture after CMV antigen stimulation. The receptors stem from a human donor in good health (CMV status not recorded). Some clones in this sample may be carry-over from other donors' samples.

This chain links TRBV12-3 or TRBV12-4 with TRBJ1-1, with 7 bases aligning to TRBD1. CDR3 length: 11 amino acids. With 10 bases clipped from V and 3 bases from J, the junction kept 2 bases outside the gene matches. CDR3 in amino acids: CATQGYTEAFF. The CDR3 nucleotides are TGTGCCACACAGGGGTACACTGAAGCTTTCTTT.

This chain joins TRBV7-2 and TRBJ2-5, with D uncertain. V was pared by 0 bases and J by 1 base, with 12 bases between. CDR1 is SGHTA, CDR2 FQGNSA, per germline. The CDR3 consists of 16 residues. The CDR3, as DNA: TGTGCCAGCAGCTTAGCTCTTCAGGCCCTCCAAGAGACCCAGTACTTC. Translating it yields CASSLALQALQETQYF.

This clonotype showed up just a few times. The CDR3 protein is CASSQDTGNTYNEQFF. CDR3 DNA: TGCGCCAGCAGCCAAGATACGGGGAATACCTACAATGAGCAGTTCTTC. The genes are TRBV4-1 and TRBJ2-1, with D possibly TRBD2 on 5 matching bases. The CDR3 is made up of 16 amino acids. V was clipped by 0 bases and J by 2 bases, with 11 bases between them. The germline CDR1 and CDR2 sequences are MGHRA and YSYEKL.

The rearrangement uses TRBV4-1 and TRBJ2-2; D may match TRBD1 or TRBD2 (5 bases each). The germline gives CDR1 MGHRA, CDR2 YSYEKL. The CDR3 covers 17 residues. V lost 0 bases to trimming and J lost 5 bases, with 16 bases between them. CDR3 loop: CASSQDPVTGRTGELFF. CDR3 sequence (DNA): TGCGCCAGCAGCCAAGATCCTGTAACGGGGCGAACCGGGGAGCTGTTTTTT.

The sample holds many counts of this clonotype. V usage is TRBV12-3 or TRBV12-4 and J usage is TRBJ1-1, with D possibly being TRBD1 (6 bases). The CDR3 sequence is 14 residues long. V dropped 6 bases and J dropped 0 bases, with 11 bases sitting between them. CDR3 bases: TGTGCCAGCAGAGACAGGAGGATGAACACTGAAGCTTTCTTT. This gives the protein CASRDRRMNTEAFF.

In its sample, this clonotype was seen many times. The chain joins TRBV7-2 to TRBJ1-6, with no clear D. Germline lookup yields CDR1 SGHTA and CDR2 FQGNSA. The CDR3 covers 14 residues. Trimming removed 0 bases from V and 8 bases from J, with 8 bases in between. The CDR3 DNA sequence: TGTGCCAGCAGCTTAGCGCCTGGCGATTCACCCCTCCACTTT. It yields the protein CASSLAPGDSPLHF.

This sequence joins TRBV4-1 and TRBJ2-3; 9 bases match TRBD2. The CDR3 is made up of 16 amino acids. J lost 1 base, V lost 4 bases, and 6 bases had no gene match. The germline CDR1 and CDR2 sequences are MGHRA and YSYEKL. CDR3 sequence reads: CASSLRAGGGTDTQYF. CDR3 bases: TGCGCCAGCAGCCTTAGAGCGGGGGGCGGCACAGATACGCAGTATTTT.

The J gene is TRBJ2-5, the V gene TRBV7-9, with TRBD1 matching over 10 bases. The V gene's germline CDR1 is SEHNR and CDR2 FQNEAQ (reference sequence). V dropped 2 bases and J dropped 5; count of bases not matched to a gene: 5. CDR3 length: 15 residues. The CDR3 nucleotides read TGTGCCAGCAGCTTAAGGGGACAGGGGACCGAGACCCAGTACTTC. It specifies CASSLRGQGTETQYF. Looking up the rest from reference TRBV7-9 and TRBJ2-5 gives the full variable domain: DTGVSQNPRHKITKRGQNVTFRCDPISEHNRLYWYRQTLGQGPEFLTYFQNEAQLEKSRLLSDRFSAERPKGSFSTLEIQRTEQGDSAMYLCASSLRGQGTETQYFGPGTRLLVL.

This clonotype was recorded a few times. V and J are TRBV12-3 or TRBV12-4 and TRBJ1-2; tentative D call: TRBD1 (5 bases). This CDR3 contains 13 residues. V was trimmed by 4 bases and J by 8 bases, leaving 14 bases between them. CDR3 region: CASSSGGVRGYTF. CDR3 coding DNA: TGTGCCAGCAGTTCCGGGGGGGTTAGGGGCTACACCTTC.

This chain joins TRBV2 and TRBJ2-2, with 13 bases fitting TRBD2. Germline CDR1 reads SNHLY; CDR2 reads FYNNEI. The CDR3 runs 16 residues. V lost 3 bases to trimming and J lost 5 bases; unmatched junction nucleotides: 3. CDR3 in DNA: TGTGCCAGCAGTGAGACTAGCGGGGGGTTTACCGGGGAGCTGTTTTTT. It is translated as CASSETSGGFTGELFF. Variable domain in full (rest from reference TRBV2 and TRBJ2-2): EPEVTQTPSHQVTQMGQEVILRCVPISNHLYFYWYRQILGQKVEFLVSFYNNEISEKSEIFDDQFSVERPDGSNFTLKIRSTKLEDSAMYFCASSETSGGFTGELFFGEGSRLTVL.

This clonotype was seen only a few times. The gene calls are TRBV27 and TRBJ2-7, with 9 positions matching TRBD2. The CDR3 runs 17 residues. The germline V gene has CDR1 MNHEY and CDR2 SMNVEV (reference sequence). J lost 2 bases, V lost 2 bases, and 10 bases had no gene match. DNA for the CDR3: TGTGCCAGCAGTTTAGCCCCCGCTAGCGGGGAGACCTACGAGCAGTACTTC. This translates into CASSLAPASGETYEQYF.

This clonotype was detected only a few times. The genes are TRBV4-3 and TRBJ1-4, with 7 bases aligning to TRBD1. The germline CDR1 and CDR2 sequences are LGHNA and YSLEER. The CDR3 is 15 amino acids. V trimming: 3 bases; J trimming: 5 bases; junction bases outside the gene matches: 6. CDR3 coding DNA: TGCGCCAGCAGCCACGATCCAGGGGGAAATGAAAAACTGTTTTTT. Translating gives CASSHDPGGNEKLFF.

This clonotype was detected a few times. The CDR3 loop reads CSAKKGWTNYGYTF. CDR3 DNA: TGCAGTGCTAAAAAGGGTTGGACTAACTATGGCTACACCTTC. This chain uses TRBV20-1 with TRBJ1-2; D unresolved. V was trimmed by 4 bases and J by 0 bases, leaving 12 bases between them. The CDR3 runs 14 residues. CDR1 DFQATT and CDR2 SNEGSKA come from the germline V gene (reference sequence).

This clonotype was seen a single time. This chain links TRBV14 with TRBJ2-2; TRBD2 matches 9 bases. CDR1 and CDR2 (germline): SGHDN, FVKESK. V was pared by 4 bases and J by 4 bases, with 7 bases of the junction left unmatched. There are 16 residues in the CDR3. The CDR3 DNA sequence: TGTGCCAGCAGCCCAGCGGGGGGCCCCACCACCGGGGAGCTGTTTTTT. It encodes CASSPAGGPTTGELFF. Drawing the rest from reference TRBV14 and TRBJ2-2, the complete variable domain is EAGVTQFPSHSVIEKGQTVTLRCDPISGHDNLYWYRRVMGKEIKFLLHFVKESKQDESGMPNNRFLAERTGGTYSTLKVQPAELEDSGVYFCASSPAGGPTTGELFFGEGSRLTVL.

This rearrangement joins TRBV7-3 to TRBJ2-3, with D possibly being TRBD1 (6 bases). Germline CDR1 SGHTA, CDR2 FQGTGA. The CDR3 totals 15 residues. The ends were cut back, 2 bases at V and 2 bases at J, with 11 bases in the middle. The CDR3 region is CASSLGRGITDTQYF. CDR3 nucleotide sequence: TGTGCCAGCAGCTTAGGTAGGGGGATCACAGATACGCAGTATTTT. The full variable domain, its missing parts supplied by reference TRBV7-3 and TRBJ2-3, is GAGVSQTPSNKVTEKGKYVELRCDPISGHTALYWYRQSLGQGPEFLIYFQGTGAADDSGLPNDRFFAVRPEGSVSTLKIQRTERGDSAVYLCASSLGRGITDTQYFGPGTRLTVL.

The chain's CDR3 is CALGPDNYGYTF. The CDR3, as DNA: TGTGCCCTCGGACCCGACAACTATGGCTACACCTTC. The chain is built from TRBV25-1 and TRBJ1-2, with D hard to call. Germline V gene sequence: CDR1 MGHDK, CDR2 SYGVNS. CDR3 size: 12 residues. Trimming removed 11 bases from V and 2 bases from J, with 12 bases in between.

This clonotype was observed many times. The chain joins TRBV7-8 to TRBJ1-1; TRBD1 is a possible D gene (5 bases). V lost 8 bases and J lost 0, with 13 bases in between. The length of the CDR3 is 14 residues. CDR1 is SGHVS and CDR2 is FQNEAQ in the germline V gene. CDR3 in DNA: TGTGCCAGCGGGGACTGGCCCATGAACACTGAAGCTTTCTTT. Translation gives CASGDWPMNTEAFF.

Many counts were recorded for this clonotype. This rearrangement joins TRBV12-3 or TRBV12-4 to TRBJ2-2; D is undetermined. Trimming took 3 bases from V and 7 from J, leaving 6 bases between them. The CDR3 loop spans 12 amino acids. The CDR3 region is CASSFPGGELFF. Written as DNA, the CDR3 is TGTGCCAGCAGTTTCCCCGGCGGGGAGCTGTTTTTT.

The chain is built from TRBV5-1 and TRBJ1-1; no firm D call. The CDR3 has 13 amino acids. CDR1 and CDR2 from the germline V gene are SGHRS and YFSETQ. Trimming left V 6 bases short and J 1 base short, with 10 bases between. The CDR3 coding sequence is TGCGCCAGCACCCTCAGTCCGAACACTGAAGCTTTCTTT. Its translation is CASTLSPNTEAFF.

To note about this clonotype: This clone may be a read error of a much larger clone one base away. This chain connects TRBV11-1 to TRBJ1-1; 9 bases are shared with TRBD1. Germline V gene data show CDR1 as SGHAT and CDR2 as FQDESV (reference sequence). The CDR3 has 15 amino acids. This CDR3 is CVSSIQGAGNTEAFF. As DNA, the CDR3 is TGTGTCAGCAGCATACAGGGGGCAGGAAACACTGAAGCTTTCTTT.

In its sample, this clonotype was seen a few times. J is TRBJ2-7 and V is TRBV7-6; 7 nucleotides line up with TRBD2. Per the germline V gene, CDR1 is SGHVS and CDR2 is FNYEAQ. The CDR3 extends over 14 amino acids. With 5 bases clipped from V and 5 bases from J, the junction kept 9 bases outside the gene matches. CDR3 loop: CASSPSGGYHEQYV. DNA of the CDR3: TGTGCCAGCAGCCCCTCCGGGGGGTATCACGAGCAGTACGTC.

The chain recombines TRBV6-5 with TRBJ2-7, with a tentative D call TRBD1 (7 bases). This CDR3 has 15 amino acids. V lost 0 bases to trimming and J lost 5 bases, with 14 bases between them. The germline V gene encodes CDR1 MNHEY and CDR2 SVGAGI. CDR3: CASSYSGQGGDEQYF. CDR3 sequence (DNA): TGTGCCAGCAGTTACTCGGGGCAGGGGGGCGACGAGCAGTACTTC.

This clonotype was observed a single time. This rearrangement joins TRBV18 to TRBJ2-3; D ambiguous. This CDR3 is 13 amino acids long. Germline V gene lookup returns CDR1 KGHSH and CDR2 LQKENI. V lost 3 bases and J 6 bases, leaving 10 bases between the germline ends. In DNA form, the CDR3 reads TGTGCCAGCTCACCCATCTGGGCCGATACGCAGTATTTT. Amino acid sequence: CASSPIWADTQYF.

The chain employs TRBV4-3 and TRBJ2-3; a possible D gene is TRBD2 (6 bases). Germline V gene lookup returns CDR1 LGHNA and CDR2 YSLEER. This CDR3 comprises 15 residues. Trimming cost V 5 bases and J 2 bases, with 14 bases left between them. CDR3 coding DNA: TGCGCCAGCAGCGAAACAGCGGGCTTCACAGATACGCAGTATTTT. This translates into CASSETAGFTDTQYF.

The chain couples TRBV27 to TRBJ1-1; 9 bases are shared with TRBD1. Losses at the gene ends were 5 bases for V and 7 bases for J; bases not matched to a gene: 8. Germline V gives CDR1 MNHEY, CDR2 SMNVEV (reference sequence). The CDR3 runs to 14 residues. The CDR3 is CASSAGTGWGEAFF. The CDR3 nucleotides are TGTGCCAGCAGTGCAGGGACAGGGTGGGGTGAAGCTTTCTTT.

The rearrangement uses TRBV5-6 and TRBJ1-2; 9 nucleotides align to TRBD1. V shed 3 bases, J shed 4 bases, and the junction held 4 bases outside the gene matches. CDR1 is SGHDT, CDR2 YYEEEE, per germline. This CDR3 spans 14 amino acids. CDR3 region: CASSYRDRAYGYTF. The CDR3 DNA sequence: TGTGCCAGCAGCTACCGGGACAGGGCCTATGGCTACACCTTC.